This is a list of T cell receptor beta chains from one sample in a study of cytomegalovirus exposure and HLA in healthy donors. Method: immunoSEQ multiplex PCR; TCRdb's copy keeps in-frame clones and lacks some. The table includes some 150,000 clones, about 85% detected once. Source material: PBMCs. The receptors were sampled from a woman between 18 and 30 years old in good health and CMV-seronegative. Each CDR3 is given with its conserved first and last residue. The D gene is left open where the match is weak. Clone size is given for some rows only: seen once, a few or many times, or a class if the clone is expanded.

D gene: TRBD1
V gene: TRBV28
clone size: -
J gene: TRBJ2-1
CDR3 protein: CASSPWGQGYNEQFF
CDR3 DNA: TGTGCCAGCAGTCCCTGGGGACAGGGTTACAATGAGCAGTTCTTC

D gene: -
V gene: TRBV2
clone size: -
J gene: TRBJ1-5
CDR3 protein: CASSVSGSPQHF
CDR3 DNA: TGTGCCAGCAGTGTTTCGGGGAGCCCCCAGCATTTT

D gene: TRBD1
V gene: TRBV4-3
clone size: -
J gene: TRBJ1-6
CDR3 protein: CASSQSGTVYNSPLHF
CDR3 DNA: TGCGCCAGCAGCCAGTCCGGGACAGTCTATAATTCACCCCTCCACTTT

D gene: TRBD1
V gene: TRBV6-4
clone size: few
J gene: TRBJ2-7
CDR3 protein: CASSAGTGGDEQYF
CDR3 DNA: TGTGCCAGCAGTGCCGGGACAGGGGGCGACGAGCAGTACTTC

D gene: TRBD2
V gene: TRBV5-4
clone size: -
J gene: TRBJ2-7
CDR3 protein: CASSLAPSGGSYEQYF
CDR3 DNA: TGTGCCAGCAGCTTGGCCCCTAGCGGGGGGTCCTACGAGCAGTACTTC

D gene: -
V gene: TRBV4-3
clone size: once
J gene: TRBJ1-2
CDR3 protein: CASSQESGASGYTF
CDR3 DNA: TGCGCCAGCAGCCAAGAGAGCGGGGCGTCTGGCTACACCTTC

D gene: -
V gene: TRBV19
clone size: -
J gene: TRBJ1-2
CDR3 protein: CASSIGGGDYGYTF
CDR3 DNA: TGTGCCAGTAGTATAGGGGGGGGCGACTATGGCTACACCTTC

D gene: -
V gene: TRBV7-2
clone size: -
J gene: TRBJ2-2
CDR3 protein: CASSRSTSSGTGELFF
CDR3 DNA: TGTGCCAGCAGCCGGTCAACTTCCTCGGGCACCGGGGAGCTGTTTTTT

D gene: TRBD1
V gene: TRBV9
clone size: -
J gene: TRBJ1-2
CDR3 protein: CASSPHPGQGNYGYTF
CDR3 DNA: TGTGCCAGCAGCCCGCACCCGGGACAGGGAAACTATGGCTACACCTTC

D gene: -
V gene: TRBV19
clone size: -
J gene: TRBJ2-7
CDR3 protein: CASQEGGSSYEQYF
CDR3 DNA: TGTGCCAGTCAGGAGGGCGGAAGCTCCTACGAGCAGTACTTC

D gene: -
V gene: TRBV2
clone size: -
J gene: TRBJ1-4
CDR3 protein: CASSEGGAGVGEKLFF
CDR3 DNA: TGTGCCAGCAGTGAAGGGGGGGCGGGGGTCGGTGAAAAACTGTTTTTT

D gene: -
V gene: TRBV7-2
clone size: -
J gene: TRBJ1-4
CDR3 protein: CASSPRSGNEKLFF
CDR3 DNA: TGTGCCAGCAGCCCACGAAGCGGTAATGAAAAACTGTTTTTT

D gene: TRBD1
V gene: TRBV11-2
clone size: few
J gene: TRBJ2-7
CDR3 protein: CASSFSDRGPYEQYF
CDR3 DNA: TGTGCCAGCAGCTTTTCGGACAGGGGACCCTACGAGCAGTACTTC

D gene: TRBD2
V gene: TRBV7-9
clone size: few
J gene: TRBJ2-1
CDR3 protein: CASSILTSGSKNEQFF
CDR3 DNA: TGTGCCAGCAGCATACTGACTAGCGGGAGCAAGAATGAGCAGTTCTTC

D gene: -
V gene: TRBV5-4
clone size: -
J gene: TRBJ2-6
CDR3 protein: CASSRSSGANVLTF
CDR3 DNA: TGTGCCAGCAGCCGGAGCTCTGGGGCCAACGTCCTGACTTTC

D gene: -
V gene: TRBV7-9
clone size: -
J gene: TRBJ2-1
CDR3 protein: CASSSTGSPYNEQFF
CDR3 DNA: TGTGCCAGCAGCTCGACAGGAAGCCCCTACAATGAGCAGTTCTTC

D gene: TRBD1
V gene: TRBV19
clone size: -
J gene: TRBJ2-5
CDR3 protein: CASSIASDREETQYF
CDR3 DNA: TGTGCCAGTAGTATAGCCTCGGACAGGGAAGAGACCCAGTACTTC

D gene: TRBD2
V gene: TRBV2
clone size: -
J gene: TRBJ2-1
CDR3 protein: CASTKRGSNEQFF
CDR3 DNA: TGTGCCAGCACCAAGCGGGGGAGCAATGAGCAGTTCTTC

D gene: TRBD2
V gene: TRBV7-2
clone size: -
J gene: TRBJ2-1
CDR3 protein: CASSPPGGRGNEQFF
CDR3 DNA: TGTGCCAGCAGCCCACCGGGGGGGAGGGGCAATGAGCAGTTCTTC

D gene: TRBD1
V gene: TRBV28
clone size: -
J gene: TRBJ1-4
CDR3 protein: CASSPGQAYEKLFF
CDR3 DNA: TGTGCCAGCAGTCCGGGACAGGCTTACGAAAAACTGTTTTTT

D gene: TRBD1
V gene: TRBV2
clone size: once
J gene: TRBJ1-5
CDR3 protein: CASRKDRAGVSNQPQHF
CDR3 DNA: TGTGCCAGCAGAAAGGACAGGGCAGGAGTGAGCAATCAGCCCCAGCATTTT

D gene: -
V gene: TRBV19
clone size: -
J gene: TRBJ2-1
CDR3 protein: CASSPLQGTLMREQFF
CDR3 DNA: TGTGCCAGTAGCCCTCTACAGGGTACCCTCATGCGGGAGCAGTTCTTC

D gene: TRBD2
V gene: TRBV28
clone size: -
J gene: TRBJ2-7
CDR3 protein: CASSLNGFLAGVSYEQYF
CDR3 DNA: TGTGCCAGCAGTTTAAATGGGTTTCTAGCGGGCGTCTCCTACGAGCAGTACTTC

D gene: -
V gene: TRBV7-2
clone size: -
J gene: TRBJ1-2
CDR3 protein: CASSLVFTGQGTF
CDR3 DNA: TGTGCCAGCAGCTTAGTTTTTACAGGGCAAGGGACCTTC

D gene: TRBD2
V gene: TRBV12-5
clone size: -
J gene: TRBJ2-1
CDR3 protein: CASGFSGGAGEQFF
CDR3 DNA: TGTGCTAGTGGATTCAGCGGGGGGGCCGGTGAGCAGTTCTTC

D gene: TRBD2
V gene: TRBV19
clone size: few
J gene: TRBJ2-2
CDR3 protein: CATDYGSGGTGELFF
CDR3 DNA: TGTGCCACCGATTACGGTAGCGGGGGCACCGGGGAGCTGTTTTTT

D gene: -
V gene: TRBV7-2
clone size: -
J gene: TRBJ2-3
CDR3 protein: CASSPIVPHTQYF
CDR3 DNA: TGTGCCAGCAGCCCAATAGTTCCTCATACGCAGTATTTT

D gene: -
V gene: TRBV29-1
clone size: -
J gene: TRBJ2-5
CDR3 protein: CSVLRAEETQYF
CDR3 DNA: TGCAGCGTGCTGAGGGCCGAGGAGACCCAGTACTTC

D gene: -
V gene: TRBV7-2
clone size: -
J gene: TRBJ2-5
CDR3 protein: CASSPTEQETQYF
CDR3 DNA: TGTGCCAGCAGCCCCACAGAACAAGAGACCCAGTACTTC

D gene: TRBD1
V gene: TRBV7-9
clone size: -
J gene: TRBJ1-4
CDR3 protein: CASLARGQGVEKLFF
CDR3 DNA: TGTGCCAGCCTAGCTCGGGGACAGGGAGTTGAAAAACTGTTTTTT

D gene: -
V gene: TRBV10-2
clone size: once
J gene: TRBJ1-5
CDR3 protein: CASSEFEGGNQPQHF
CDR3 DNA: TGCGCCAGCAGTGAGTTCGAGGGAGGCAATCAGCCCCAGCATTTT

D gene: TRBD2
V gene: TRBV7-3
clone size: -
J gene: TRBJ2-1
CDR3 protein: CASSLYLAGEGLNEQFF
CDR3 DNA: TGTGCCAGCAGCTTATATTTAGCGGGAGAGGGTCTCAATGAGCAGTTCTTC

D gene: TRBD2
V gene: TRBV4-2
clone size: -
J gene: TRBJ2-3
CDR3 protein: CASSPPSGVYTQYF
CDR3 DNA: TGTGCCAGCAGCCCACCTAGCGGGGTATATACGCAGTATTTT

D gene: TRBD2
V gene: TRBV11-2
clone size: -
J gene: TRBJ2-1
CDR3 protein: CASSSYRLAGARGNEQFF
CDR3 DNA: TGTGCCAGCAGCTCCTACCGACTAGCGGGGGCGAGGGGCAATGAGCAGTTCTTC

D gene: -
V gene: TRBV6-6
clone size: few
J gene: TRBJ1-2
CDR3 protein: CASSYSGGDGYTF
CDR3 DNA: TGTGCCAGCAGTTACTCTGGGGGGGATGGCTACACCTTC

D gene: TRBD2
V gene: TRBV7-9
clone size: -
J gene: TRBJ2-7
CDR3 protein: CASSQSGKIYEQYF
CDR3 DNA: TGTGCCAGCAGCCAGAGCGGGAAAATTTACGAGCAGTACTTC

D gene: TRBD2
V gene: TRBV28
clone size: -
J gene: TRBJ2-2
CDR3 protein: CASRITSGVAGELFF
CDR3 DNA: TGTGCCAGCAGGATCACTAGCGGGGTAGCAGGGGAGCTGTTTTTT

D gene: -
V gene: TRBV10-2
clone size: once
J gene: TRBJ1-2
CDR3 protein: CASRADDGYTF
CDR3 DNA: TGCGCCAGCAGGGCGGATGATGGCTACACCTTC

D gene: -
V gene: TRBV5-8
clone size: -
J gene: TRBJ1-5
CDR3 protein: CASSWGDSENQPQHF
CDR3 DNA: TGTGCCAGCAGCTGGGGAGATTCCGAGAATCAGCCCCAGCATTTT

D gene: TRBD1
V gene: TRBV4-3
clone size: -
J gene: TRBJ2-7
CDR3 protein: CASSQEPGGYEQYF
CDR3 DNA: TGCGCCAGCAGCCAAGAACCAGGGGGCTACGAGCAGTACTTC

D gene: -
V gene: TRBV7-8
clone size: -
J gene: TRBJ1-5
CDR3 protein: CASSLVGGQLNQPQHF
CDR3 DNA: TGTGCCAGCAGCTTAGTAGGAGGGCAGCTCAATCAGCCCCAGCATTTT

D gene: -
V gene: TRBV2
clone size: -
J gene: TRBJ1-4
CDR3 protein: CASGPSGEKLFF
CDR3 DNA: TGTGCCAGCGGGCCCTCGGGAGAAAAACTGTTTTTT

D gene: TRBD1
V gene: TRBV19
clone size: -
J gene: TRBJ1-2
CDR3 protein: CASSVNRGNYGYTF
CDR3 DNA: TGTGCCAGTAGTGTTAACAGGGGGAACTATGGCTACACCTTC

D gene: -
V gene: TRBV4-1
clone size: -
J gene: TRBJ2-3
CDR3 protein: CASRNRGRPSGTDTQYF
CDR3 DNA: TGCGCCAGCAGAAATCGGGGGAGGCCCAGTGGCACAGATACGCAGTATTTT

D gene: -
V gene: TRBV4-3
clone size: -
J gene: TRBJ1-1
CDR3 protein: CASSHPGGITEAFF
CDR3 DNA: TGCGCCAGCAGCCACCCCGGCGGGATCACTGAAGCTTTCTTT

D gene: TRBD1
V gene: TRBV9
clone size: -
J gene: TRBJ2-3
CDR3 protein: CASSVGTGTDTQYF
CDR3 DNA: TGTGCCAGCAGCGTTGGGACAGGGACAGATACGCAGTATTTT

D gene: -
V gene: TRBV29-1
clone size: -
J gene: TRBJ2-5
CDR3 protein: CSVRVRLIVAQYF
CDR3 DNA: TGCAGCGTCAGGGTGAGATTGATCGTGGCCCAGTACTTC

D gene: TRBD2
V gene: TRBV6-4
clone size: -
J gene: TRBJ2-3
CDR3 protein: CASSDSGGATDTQYF
CDR3 DNA: TGTGCCAGCAGTGACAGCGGGGGGGCCACAGATACGCAGTATTTT

D gene: TRBD2
V gene: TRBV4-2
clone size: -
J gene: TRBJ2-7
CDR3 protein: CASSQDTSGVALTEQYF
CDR3 DNA: TGTGCCAGCAGCCAAGATACTAGCGGGGTGGCCCTTACCGAGCAGTACTTC